These 26 T cell receptor beta chains were sequenced from one sample in a study of blood T cell repertoires in COVID-19. The table came from immunoSEQ multiplex PCR; TCRdb's copy has only in-frame clones and leaves some out. The data contain some 400,000 clones, roughly nine tenths of them seen just once; the ten biggest clones take up 1.7%. Sequencing was carried out using PBMCs or T cells enriched from blood (not recorded which). These receptors originate from a woman in her thirties who had recovered from COVID-19.

This clone occurred once. The V and J genes are TRBV12-5 and TRBJ2-2; D is undetermined. Germline V gene sequence: CDR1 LGHNT, CDR2 FRNRAP. The CDR3 consists of 13 residues. V was clipped by 5 bases and J by 4 bases, with 8 bases between them. The CDR3 here is CASGLSGTGELFF. Here the CDR3 DNA reads TGTGCTAGTGGTCTGTCAGGCACCGGGGAGCTGTTTTTT.

This clone was seen a few times. The V call is TRBV9, the J call TRBJ2-1; no reliable D call. CDR3 length: 11 residues. Germline-derived CDR1 and CDR2 are SGDLS and YYNGEE. The V end lost 4 bases, the J end lost 14 bases, and 13 bases lay between the germline ends. CDR3 residues: CASSLSRAEFF. For the CDR3, the DNA is TGTGCCAGCAGCCTTAGTCGAGCCGAGTTCTTC.

This clone was observed a single time. The rearrangement uses TRBV18 and TRBJ1-2; 9 positions match TRBD1. The CDR3 is 15 amino acids. The germline V gene has CDR1 KGHSH and CDR2 LQKENI. After removal of 3 bases from V and 8 bases from J, the junction contained 10 bases not matched to a gene. The CDR3 DNA reads TGTGCCAGCTCACCCCAGGGAAGGACAGGGGTAGGCTACACCTTC. Amino acid sequence: CASSPQGRTGVGYTF.

The chain has TRBV19 and TRBJ1-1; D gene ambiguous. The germline V gene has CDR1 LNHDA and CDR2 SQIVND (reference sequence). This CDR3 has 15 amino acids. V lost 5 bases, J lost 0 bases, and 13 bases lay in between. The CDR3 loop reads CASSPAFTVNTEAFF. In DNA, the CDR3 is TGTGCCAGTAGTCCCGCCTTTACAGTGAACACTGAAGCTTTCTTT.

The genes are TRBV10-2 and TRBJ1-3; D uncertain. Germline CDR1 is WSHSY and CDR2 is SAAADI. This CDR3 contains 14 residues. The germline V and J ends were trimmed by 6 bases and 0 bases, with 9 bases remaining between them. CDR3 residues: CASRGESSGNTIYF. DNA of the CDR3: TGCGCCAGCAGAGGAGAATCCTCTGGAAACACCATATATTTT.

The rearrangement uses TRBV9 and TRBJ1-6; D is perhaps TRBD1 (5 bases). The V gene's germline CDR1 is SGDLS and CDR2 YYNGEE. The CDR3 runs 17 residues. Trimming took 3 bases from V and 9 from J, leaving 22 bases between them. CDR3 region: CASSAGGGRGPRSPLHF. The CDR3 bases are TGTGCCAGCAGCGCCGGGGGAGGAAGGGGCCCTCGTTCACCCCTCCACTTT.

The rearrangement links TRBV4-3 to TRBJ1-4; no definite D call. The CDR3 loop spans 16 amino acids. The germline V gene has CDR1 LGHNA and CDR2 YSLEER. Trimming took 2 bases from V and 0 from J, leaving 10 bases between them. CDR3 region: CASSQLLRSTNEKLFF. Written as DNA, the CDR3 is TGCGCCAGCAGCCAACTTTTGCGCTCAACTAATGAAAAACTGTTTTTT.

The chain joins TRBV6-5 to TRBJ1-2; a possible D gene is TRBD1 (5 bases). The CDR3 runs to 11 residues. The V gene lost 6 bases and the J gene lost 4 bases, with 6 bases spanning the gap. CDR1 is MNHEY and CDR2 is SVGAGI in the germline V gene. The CDR3 here is CASRDIYGYTF. DNA of the CDR3: TGTGCCAGCAGGGACATCTATGGCTACACCTTC.

The genes are TRBV7-9 and TRBJ2-3; 9 positions match TRBD2. Trimming cost V 6 bases and J 5 bases; bases outside gene matches: 15. Germline CDR1 and CDR2: SEHNR and FQNEAQ (reference sequence). CDR3 length: 17 amino acids. Written as DNA, the CDR3 is TGTGCCAGCAGACCCGGGACTAGCTGGGAGGGTAAAGATACGCAGTATTTT. This encodes CASRPGTSWEGKDTQYF.

This sequence joins TRBV11-2 and TRBJ2-2; 9 bases fit TRBD1. Germline loops: CDR1 SGHAT, CDR2 FQNNGV. V trimming: 4 bases; J trimming: 1 base; junction bases outside the gene matches: 13. The CDR3 is 19 amino acids. CDR3 protein: CASSSLLGQGILNTGELFF. CDR3 nucleotide sequence: TGTGCCAGCAGCTCACTCCTGGGACAGGGTATTTTGAACACCGGGGAGCTGTTTTTT. Variable domain in full (rest from reference TRBV11-2 and TRBJ2-2): EAGVAQSPRYKIIEKRQSVAFWCNPISGHATLYWYQQILGQGPKLLIQFQNNGVVDDSQLPKDRFSAERLKGVDSTLKIQPAKLEDSAVYLCASSSLLGQGILNTGELFFGEGSRLTVL.

The rearrangement links TRBV27 to TRBJ2-5, with 8 bases that match TRBD1. This CDR3 spans 15 amino acids. Germline values: CDR1 MNHEY, CDR2 SMNVEV (reference sequence). J lost 2 bases, V lost 5 bases, and 7 bases had no gene match. The CDR3 is CASSPWDRSQETQYF. The CDR3 DNA reads as TGTGCCAGCAGTCCCTGGGACAGGTCTCAAGAGACCCAGTACTTC.

The sample holds one count of this clone. This chain connects TRBV4-3 to TRBJ1-5; 7 bases map to TRBD1. CDR1 is LGHNA, CDR2 YSLEER, per germline. The junction had 5 bases not matched to a gene; V was cut back by 0 bases and J by 3 bases. The CDR3 spans 16 residues. The DNA for the CDR3 is TGCGCCAGCAGCCAAGAGGGGGGACAGAACAATCAGCCCCAGCATTTT. This codes for CASSQEGGQNNQPQHF.

The V call is TRBV7-2, the J call TRBJ1-4; no firm D call. The CDR3 is 13 residues long. V dropped 3 bases and J dropped 4 bases, with 6 bases sitting between them. Germline V gene sequence: CDR1 SGHTA, CDR2 FQGNSA. The CDR3 sequence: CASSFPNNEKLFF. As DNA, the CDR3 is TGTGCCAGCAGCTTTCCAAATAATGAAAAACTGTTTTTT.

This clone has only a few counts. The genes are TRBV28 and TRBJ1-5, with TRBD1 identical over 11 bases. Germline V gene data show CDR1 as MDHEN and CDR2 as SYDVKM. The CDR3 is 14 amino acids. V lost 6 bases to trimming and J lost 9 bases; unmatched junction nucleotides: 7. In DNA form, the CDR3 reads TGTGCCAGCAGGACGGGACAGGGGGTCATGCCCCAGCATTTT. Translation: CASRTGQGVMPQHF.

The V and J genes are TRBV3-1 (or the pseudogene TRBV3-2) and TRBJ1-6; 9 bases align to TRBD1. V shed 4 bases and J 5 bases; nucleotides not matched to a gene: 9. Per the germline V gene, CDR1 is LGHDT and CDR2 is YNNKEL (reference sequence). The CDR3 runs 17 residues. CDR3 DNA sequence: TGTGCCAGCAGCCCACCCGGGACAGGGTGGAATAATTCACCCCTCCACTTT. This encodes CASSPPGTGWNNSPLHF.

The chain links TRBV28 to TRBJ1-1; D is possibly TRBD1 (5 bases). V was pared by 1 base and J by 3 bases, with 18 bases between. The CDR3 length is 17 residues. The germline gives CDR1 MDHEN, CDR2 SYDVKM. This chain's CDR3 is CASSLSGAWGRDTEAFF. DNA of the CDR3: TGTGCCAGCAGTTTATCGGGAGCGTGGGGGAGAGACACTGAAGCTTTCTTT.

In the case of this clone: The sample carries other DNA sequences with the same CDR3. This sequence joins TRBV5-4 and TRBJ2-5; D might be TRBD1 (6 bases). The CDR3 runs 14 residues. Trimming left V 0 bases short and J 1 base short, with 7 bases between. Germline assignment: CDR1 SGHNT and CDR2 YYREEE (reference sequence). The CDR3 DNA sequence: TGTGCCAGCAGCTTGGGACAGGTCCAAGAGACCCAGTACTTC. Its protein product is CASSLGQVQETQYF.

The chain uses TRBV7-3 and TRBJ1-1, with D perhaps matching TRBD1 (5 bases). CDR3 length equals 13 residues. CDR1 is SGHTA, CDR2 FQGTGA, per germline. Trimming shortened V by 4 bases and J by 8 bases, and 14 bases separated the two germline ends. The CDR3 nucleotides are TGTGCCAGCAGCTCTGGGACTCCCCGCGAAGCTTTCTTT. Encoded protein: CASSSGTPREAFF.

This clone appeared once. The rearrangement joins TRBV4-1 to TRBJ2-2, with 8 bases lining up with TRBD2. Germline V gene sequence: CDR1 MGHRA, CDR2 YSYEKL. The CDR3 contains 18 residues. Trimming removed 1 base from V and 2 bases from J; junction bases left unmatched: 9. The CDR3 region has the DNA TGCGCCAGCAGCCAAGTCGGCGGGGGGTTTGAAAACACCGGGGAGCTGTTTTTT. Protein: CASSQVGGGFENTGELFF.

This sequence joins TRBV27 and TRBJ1-1, with D tentatively TRBD1 (6 bases). Germline CDR1 MNHEY, CDR2 SMNVEV (reference sequence). The CDR3 extends over 14 amino acids. V lost 11 bases, J lost 4 bases, and 20 bases lay in between. CDR3: CASIRGARGTEAFF. The CDR3 DNA reads as TGTGCCTCTATCCGGGGGGCAAGAGGCACTGAAGCTTTCTTT.

The rearrangement uses TRBV6-5 and TRBJ2-5; TRBD1 aligns across 9 bases. The CDR3 sequence is 14 residues long. Per germline, CDR1 MNHEY and CDR2 SVGAGI. With V trimmed by 5 bases and J by 2 bases, 3 bases remained unmatched. CDR3 sequence (DNA): TGTGCCAGCAGTACCGGGACAGGGCAAGAGACCCAGTACTTC. The encoded protein is CASSTGTGQETQYF.

The chain uses TRBV29-1 and TRBJ2-7; TRBD2 aligns across 7 bases. With V trimmed by 8 bases and J by 0 bases, 13 bases remained unmatched. There are 15 residues in the CDR3. Germline V gene sequence: CDR1 SQVTM, CDR2 ANQGSEA. CDR3 region: CSIQLSSGTSYEQYF. CDR3 nucleotide sequence: TGCAGCATTCAATTATCGAGCGGGACCTCCTACGAGCAGTACTTC.

The V call is TRBV5-4, the J call TRBJ2-1; the D is unclear. The V end was cut by 4 bases, the J end by 10 bases, with 15 bases between. Germline loops: CDR1 SGHNT, CDR2 YYREEE (reference sequence). The CDR3 spans 13 residues. The CDR3 coding sequence is TGTGCCAGCAGCCCTCGAATAGTACAGGAGCAGTTCTTC. Translating it yields CASSPRIVQEQFF.

The gene calls are TRBV10-3 and TRBJ2-7; 10 bases agree with TRBD2. Trimming took 8 bases from V and 7 from J; bases not matched to a gene: 8. This CDR3 comprises 13 residues. Germline V gene sequence: CDR1 ENHRY, CDR2 SYGVKD. CDR3: CAIGGKLAGEQYF. The CDR3 nucleotides read TGTGCCATCGGGGGGAAACTAGCGGGAGAGCAGTACTTC.

The V gene is TRBV28, the J gene TRBJ2-6, with 7 bases aligning to TRBD1. The CDR3 length is 15 residues. V gave up 8 bases and J gave up 4 bases; unmatched junction bases: 8. Germline V lookup: CDR1 MDHEN, CDR2 SYDVKM. CDR3 in amino acids: CASLSQGTGANVLTF. CDR3 DNA sequence: TGTGCCAGCCTGTCACAGGGGACCGGGGCCAACGTCCTGACTTTC.

The chain recombines TRBV27 with TRBJ1-1; D possibly corresponds to TRBD1 (5 bases). Germline loops: CDR1 MNHEY, CDR2 SMNVEV (reference sequence). The CDR3 sequence is 18 residues long. Trimming removed 6 bases at V and 5 bases at J, with 28 bases between. The CDR3, as DNA: TGTGCCAGCAGCCTTTATCCCCCTACTGGGGGGTTCGGGACTGAAGCTTTCTTT. Translated, it gives CASSLYPPTGGFGTEAFF.